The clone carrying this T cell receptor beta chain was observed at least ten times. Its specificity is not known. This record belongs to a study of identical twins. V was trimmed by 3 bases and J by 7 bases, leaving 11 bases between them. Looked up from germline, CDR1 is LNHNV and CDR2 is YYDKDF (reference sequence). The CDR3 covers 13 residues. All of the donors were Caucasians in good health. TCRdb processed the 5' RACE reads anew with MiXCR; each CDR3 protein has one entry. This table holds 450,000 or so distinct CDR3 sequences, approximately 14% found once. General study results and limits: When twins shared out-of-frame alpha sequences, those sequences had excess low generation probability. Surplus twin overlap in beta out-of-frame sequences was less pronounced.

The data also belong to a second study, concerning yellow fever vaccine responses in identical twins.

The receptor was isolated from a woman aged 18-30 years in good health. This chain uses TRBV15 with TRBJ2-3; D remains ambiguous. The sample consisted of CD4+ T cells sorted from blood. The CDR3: CATSRGDGNTQYF. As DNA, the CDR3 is TGTGCCACCAGCAGGGGTGATGGGAATACGCAGTATTTT.